The 8 T cell receptor beta chains presented below share a single source sample, sequenced in a study of human T cells and chemical hapten exposure. TCRdb fed the RACE reads into MiXCR, producing one record per CDR3 protein. The table includes about 55,000 distinct CDR3 sequences, 8.5% to 10% detected once. The time point was: pre-sensitization, week 0. The treatment is: therapeutic diphenylcyclopropenone sensitization with weekly scalp DPC. It was from unfractionated whole blood that total RNA was extracted. Sequencing was performed on whole blood, taken in connection with sensitization to the hapten diphenylcyclopropenone (DPC). Receptors were obtained from a woman aged 30 to 39 with alopecia areata. Some clones in this sample may be carry-over from other donors' samples.

V and J are TRBV18 and TRBJ1-2; D possibly corresponds to TRBD1 (5 bases). The CDR3 spans 12 residues. Germline CDR1 is KGHSH and CDR2 is LQKENI. The V gene lost 2 bases and the J gene lost 5 bases, with 6 bases spanning the gap. CDR3 protein: CASSPDRYGYTF. CDR3 nucleotides: TGTGCCAGCTCACCAGACAGATATGGCTACACCTTC. Based on the CDR3 plus reference TRBV18 and TRBJ1-2, the full variable domain is NAGVMQNPRHLVRRRGQEARLRCSPMKGHSHVYWYRQLPEEGLKFMVYLQKENIIDESGMPKERFSAEFPKEGPSILRIQQVVRGDSAAYFCASSPDRYGYTFGSGTRLTVV.

The rearrangement links TRBV2 to TRBJ1-6; TRBD1 matches 8 bases. The CDR3 spans 15 residues. The ends lost 6 bases at V and 2 bases at J; junction bases unmatched: 3. CDR1 and CDR2 from the germline V gene are SNHLY and FYNNEI. CDR3 residues: CASRAQGAYNSPLHF. CDR3 bases: TGTGCCAGCAGGGCACAGGGGGCCTATAATTCACCCCTCCACTTT.

This clonotype was counted at least ten times. This sequence joins TRBV12-3 or TRBV12-4 and TRBJ2-1, with D hard to call. The CDR3 totals 11 residues. V was cut by 3 bases and J by 10 bases, with 7 bases left in between. CDR3 nucleotide sequence: TGTGCCAGCAGTTTTGGGCTAGAGCAGTTCTTC. Its protein product is CASSFGLEQFF.

This chain joins TRBV7-2 and TRBJ1-5, with D unresolved. Germline values: CDR1 SGHTA, CDR2 FQGNSA. The CDR3 loop spans 13 amino acids. Trimming removed 1 base at V and 6 bases at J, with 7 bases between. The CDR3 bases are TGTGCCAGCAGCTTAGAACAGTTTCAGCCCCAGCATTTT. Translation: CASSLEQFQPQHF.

At least ten counts were recorded for this clonotype. This chain uses TRBV9 with TRBJ1-1, with D tentatively TRBD1 (5 bases). This CDR3 contains 12 residues. The V end lost 3 bases, the J end lost 3 bases, and 6 bases lay between the germline ends. Germline CDR1 and CDR2: SGDLS and YYNGEE. The chain's CDR3 is CASSAGHTEAFF. CDR3 sequence (DNA): TGTGCCAGCAGCGCAGGGCACACTGAAGCTTTCTTT.

This clonotype has more than one count but fewer than ten. This chain joins TRBV12-3 or TRBV12-4 and TRBJ2-3; D is unresolved. This CDR3 contains 14 residues. V lost 3 bases, J lost 0 bases, and 7 bases lay in between. CDR3 sequence (DNA): TGTGCCAGCAGTTTTAGGTCTAGCACAGATACGCAGTATTTT. Its translation: CASSFRSSTDTQYF.

This clonotype was observed a handful of times. J is TRBJ2-3 and V is TRBV19; D is possibly TRBD2 (6 bases). Between the trimmed V and J ends, which lost 9 bases and 5 bases, there was a span of 12 bases. The germline V gene has CDR1 LNHDA and CDR2 SQIVND (reference sequence). The CDR3 is made up of 12 amino acids. As DNA, the CDR3 is TGTGCCAGCTGCGGGGTCGGAGATACGCAGTATTTT. Its protein is CASCGVGDTQYF.

This rearrangement joins TRBV28 to TRBJ1-1; D is possibly TRBD1 (6 bases). In germline, CDR1 is MDHEN, CDR2 SYDVKM. Trimming took off 5 bases at V and 5 bases at J, with 18 bases between the two ends. This CDR3 is built from 15 residues. CDR3 loop: CASSPAPRGVTEAFF. The CDR3 nucleotides read TGTGCCAGCAGTCCCGCCCCCAGGGGTGTTACTGAAGCTTTCTTT.